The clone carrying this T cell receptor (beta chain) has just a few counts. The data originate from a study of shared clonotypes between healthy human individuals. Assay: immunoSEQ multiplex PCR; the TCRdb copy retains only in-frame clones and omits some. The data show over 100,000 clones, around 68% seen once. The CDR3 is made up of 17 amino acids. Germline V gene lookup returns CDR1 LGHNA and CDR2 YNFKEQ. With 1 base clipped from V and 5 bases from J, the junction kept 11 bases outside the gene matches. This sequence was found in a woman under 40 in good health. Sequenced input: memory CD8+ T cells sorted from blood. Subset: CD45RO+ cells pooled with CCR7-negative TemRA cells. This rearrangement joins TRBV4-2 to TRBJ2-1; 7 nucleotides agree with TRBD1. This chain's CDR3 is CASSQATGAMIDNEQFF. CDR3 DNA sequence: TGTGCCAGCAGCCAAGCTACAGGGGCAATGATAGACAATGAGCAGTTCTTC.